These 7 T cell receptor beta chains originate from one sample sequenced in a study of T cell changes during pregnancy in multiple sclerosis. Method: immunoSEQ multiplex PCR; TCRdb's copy keeps in-frame clones and lacks some. This table has about 51,000 clones, almost 95% appearing once. The source material was CD4+ T cells from peripheral blood mononuclear cells, sampled in the third trimester of pregnancy. Receptors were obtained from a female donor with multiple sclerosis, enrolled in a pregnancy study.

V gene TRBV9 combines with J gene TRBJ2-7; 8 nucleotides align to TRBD1. The CDR3 is 15 amino acids. Looked up from germline, CDR1 is SGDLS and CDR2 is YYNGEE. Trimming at V came to 3 bases and at J to 5 bases, leaving 10 bases not matched to a gene. CDR3 in amino acids: CASSASWTGSDEQYF. CDR3 nucleotide sequence: TGTGCCAGCAGCGCCTCATGGACAGGGAGCGACGAGCAGTACTTC.

The chain carries TRBV27 and TRBJ1-5; 12 bases match TRBD1. The V gene end was trimmed by 4 bases and the J gene end by 2 bases; junction bases not matched to a gene: 3. Germline V gene data show CDR1 as MNHEY and CDR2 as SMNVEV (reference sequence). CDR3 length equals 16 residues. CDR3 in amino acids: CASSSGTGGGNQPQHF. CDR3 sequence (DNA): TGTGCCAGCAGTTCCGGGACAGGGGGCGGCAATCAGCCCCAGCATTTT.

This clone was seen once. The genes are TRBV6-5 and TRBJ2-5; 9 nucleotides align to TRBD1. This CDR3 is 15 amino acids long. V shed 5 bases, J shed 2 bases, and the junction held 6 bases outside the gene matches. In germline, CDR1 is MNHEY, CDR2 SVGAGI. CDR3 sequence (DNA): TGTGCCAGCAGTATACCGGGACAGGGACAAGAGACCCAGTACTTC. Translation: CASSIPGQGQETQYF.

This chain connects TRBV5-1 to TRBJ2-7; 9 nucleotides align to TRBD2. V lost 5 bases and J lost 5; bases outside the gene matches: 8. From germline, CDR1 is SGHRS and CDR2 YFSETQ. The length of the CDR3 is 14 residues. The chain's CDR3 is CASRRSGRNHEQYF. CDR3 coding DNA: TGCGCCAGCAGAAGGAGCGGGAGGAATCACGAGCAGTACTTC.

The V gene is TRBV18, the J gene TRBJ2-7, with 8 bases fitting TRBD2. Germline assignment: CDR1 KGHSH and CDR2 LQKENI. This CDR3 comprises 17 residues. With 3 bases clipped from V and 2 bases from J, the junction kept 12 bases outside the gene matches. CDR3 DNA sequence: TGTGCCAGCTCACCCCGACACATTGCGGGAGGTCCCTACGAGCAGTACTTC. Its translation is CASSPRHIAGGPYEQYF.

The chain has TRBV29-1 and TRBJ2-1; the D is unclear. This CDR3 region has 10 residues. Trimming took 4 bases from V and 9 from J, leaving 7 bases between them. Germline V CDR1 and CDR2: SQVTM, ANQGSEA. CDR3: CSVAIIEQFF. CDR3 nucleotide sequence: TGCAGCGTTGCTATAATTGAGCAGTTCTTC.

This chain joins TRBV5-1 and TRBJ2-1, with D possibly matching TRBD2 (6 bases). Between the trimmed V and J ends, which lost 2 bases and 4 bases, there was a span of 13 bases. CDR3 length equals 15 residues. The germline V gene encodes CDR1 SGHRS and CDR2 YFSETQ. The DNA for the CDR3 is TGCGCCAGCAGCTTCTCTAGCGAGACTTACAATGAGCAGTTCTTC. This gives the protein CASSFSSETYNEQFF. The full variable domain, its missing parts supplied by reference TRBV5-1 and TRBJ2-1, is KAGVTQTPRYLIKTRGQQVTLSCSPISGHRSVSWYQQTPGQGLQFLFEYFSETQRNKGNFPGRFSGRQFSNSRSEMNVSTLELGDSALYLCASSFSSETYNEQFFGPGTRLTVL.